This T cell receptor (beta chain) was retrieved from a study of OX40 agonist ivuxolimab in advanced cancers. Study summary: Ivuxolimab is an agonistic anti-OX40 (CD134) antibody, and patients were treated with it. The dose of intravenous ivuxolimab that patients received every 2 weeks ranged from 0.01 to 10 mg/kg.

With baseline, cycle 4 day 1, and cycle 7 day 1 as timepoints, blood was sampled. As to this clone: Its antigen is unknown.

Notes on the study in general: Expanded clones belonging to CD8+ T cells outnumbered, on average, those of CD4+.

This CDR3 is 15 amino acids long. CDR1 MNHNS and CDR2 SASEGT come from the germline V gene. V gave up 6 bases and J gave up 1 base; unmatched junction bases: 5. Clones were sequenced by immunoSEQ multiplex PCR, and TCRdb holds only the in-frame ones, with some missing. The sample holds 100,000 to 130,000 clones; more than 85% are singletons and the top ten take 0.5% to 0.8%. Specimen: CD4+ or CD8+ T cells sorted from blood, collected in a trial of the OX40 agonist ivuxolimab. This TCR came from an adult with an advanced solid tumor such as melanoma, head and neck, liver or kidney cancer. The genes are TRBV6-1 and TRBJ1-3; 8 bases fit TRBD1. The CDR3 loop is CASRRGQESGNTIYF. The CDR3 region has the DNA TGTGCCAGCAGGAGGGGACAGGAGTCTGGAAACACCATATATTTT.